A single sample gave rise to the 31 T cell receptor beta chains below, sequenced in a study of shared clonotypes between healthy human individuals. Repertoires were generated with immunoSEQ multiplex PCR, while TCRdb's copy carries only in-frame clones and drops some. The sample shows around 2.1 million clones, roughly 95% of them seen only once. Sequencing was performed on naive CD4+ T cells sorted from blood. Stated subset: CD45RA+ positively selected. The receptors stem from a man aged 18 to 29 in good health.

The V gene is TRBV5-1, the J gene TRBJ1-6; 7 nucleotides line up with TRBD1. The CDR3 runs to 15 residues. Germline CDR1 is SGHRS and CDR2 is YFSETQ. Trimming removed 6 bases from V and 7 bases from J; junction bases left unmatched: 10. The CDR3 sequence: CASNPGQGQNSPLHF. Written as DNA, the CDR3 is TGCGCCAGCAACCCGGGGCAGGGACAGAATTCACCCCTCCACTTT.

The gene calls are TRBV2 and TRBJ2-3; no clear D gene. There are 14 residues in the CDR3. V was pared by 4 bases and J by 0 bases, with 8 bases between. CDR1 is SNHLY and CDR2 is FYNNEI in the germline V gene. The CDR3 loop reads CASSGQVSTDTQYF. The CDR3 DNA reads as TGTGCCAGCAGTGGTCAGGTTAGCACAGATACGCAGTATTTT.

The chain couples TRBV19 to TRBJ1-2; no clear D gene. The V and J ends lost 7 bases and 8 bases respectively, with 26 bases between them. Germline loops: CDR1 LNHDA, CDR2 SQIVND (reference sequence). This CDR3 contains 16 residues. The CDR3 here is CASIPNSGSPPSGYTF. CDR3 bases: TGTGCCAGTATTCCCAACTCGGGCAGTCCACCCTCCGGCTACACCTTC.

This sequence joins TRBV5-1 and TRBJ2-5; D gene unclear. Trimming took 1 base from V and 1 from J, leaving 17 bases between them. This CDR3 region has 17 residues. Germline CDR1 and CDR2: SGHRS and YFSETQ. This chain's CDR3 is CASSLWQASNLQETQYF. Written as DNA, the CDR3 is TGCGCCAGCAGCTTGTGGCAGGCCTCAAACCTCCAAGAGACCCAGTACTTC.

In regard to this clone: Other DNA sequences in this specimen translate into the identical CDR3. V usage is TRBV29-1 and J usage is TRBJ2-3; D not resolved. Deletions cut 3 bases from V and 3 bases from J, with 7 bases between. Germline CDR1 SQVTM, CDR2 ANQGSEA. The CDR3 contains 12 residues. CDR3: CSVDASTDTQYF. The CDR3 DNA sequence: TGCAGCGTTGATGCGTCAACAGATACGCAGTATTTT.

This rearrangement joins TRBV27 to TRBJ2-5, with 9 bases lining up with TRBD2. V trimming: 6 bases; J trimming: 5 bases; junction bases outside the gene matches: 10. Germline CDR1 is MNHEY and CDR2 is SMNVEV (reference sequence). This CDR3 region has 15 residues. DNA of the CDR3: TGTGCCAGCAGCGGACGCGGGAGGGCCTGGGAGACCCAGTACTTC. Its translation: CASSGRGRAWETQYF.

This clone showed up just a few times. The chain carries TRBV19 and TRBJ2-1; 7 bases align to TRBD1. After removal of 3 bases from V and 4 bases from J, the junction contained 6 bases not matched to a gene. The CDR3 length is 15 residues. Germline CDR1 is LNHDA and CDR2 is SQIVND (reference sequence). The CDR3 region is CASSIEGANYNEQFF. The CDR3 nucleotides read TGTGCCAGTAGTATTGAGGGGGCGAATTACAATGAGCAGTTCTTC.

CDR3 nucleotide sequence: TGTGCCAGCAGCTTAAGGCGGCTACCGAACACCGGGGAGCTGTTTTTT. As protein: CASSLRRLPNTGELFF. V gene TRBV11-2 combines with J gene TRBJ2-2; D remains ambiguous. Germline assignment: CDR1 SGHAT and CDR2 FQNNGV. The V and J ends lost 2 bases and 0 bases respectively, with 10 bases between them. This CDR3 comprises 16 residues.

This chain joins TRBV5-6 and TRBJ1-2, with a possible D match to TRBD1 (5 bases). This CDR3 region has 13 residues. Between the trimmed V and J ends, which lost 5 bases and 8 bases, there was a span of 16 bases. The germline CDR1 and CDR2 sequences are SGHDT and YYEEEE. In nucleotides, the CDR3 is TGTGCCAGCAGTATTGTCGGGGCAGGAGGCTACACCTTC. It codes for CASSIVGAGGYTF. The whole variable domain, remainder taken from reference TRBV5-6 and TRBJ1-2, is DAGVTQSPTHLIKTRGQQVTLRCSPKSGHDTVSWYQQALGQGPQFIFQYYEEEERQRGNFPDRFSGHQFPNYSSELNVNALLLGDSALYLCASSIVGAGGYTFGSGTRLTVV.

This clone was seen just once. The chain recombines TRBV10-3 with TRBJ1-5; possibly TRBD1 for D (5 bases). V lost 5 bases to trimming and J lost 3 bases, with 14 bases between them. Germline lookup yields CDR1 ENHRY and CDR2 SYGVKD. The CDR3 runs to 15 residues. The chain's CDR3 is CAISSRGWDNQPQHF. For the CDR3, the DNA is TGTGCCATCAGTTCGAGGGGCTGGGACAATCAGCCCCAGCATTTT.

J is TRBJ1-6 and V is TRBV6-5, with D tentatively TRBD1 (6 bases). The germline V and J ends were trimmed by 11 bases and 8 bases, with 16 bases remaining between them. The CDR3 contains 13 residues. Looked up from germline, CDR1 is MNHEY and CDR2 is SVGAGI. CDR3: CAEGVGPHSPLHF. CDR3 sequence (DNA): TGTGCCGAGGGGGTGGGCCCACATTCACCCCTCCACTTT.

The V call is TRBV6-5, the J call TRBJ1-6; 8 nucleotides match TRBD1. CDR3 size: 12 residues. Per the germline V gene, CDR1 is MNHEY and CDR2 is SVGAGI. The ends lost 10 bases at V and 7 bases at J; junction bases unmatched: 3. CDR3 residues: CATQGANSPLHF. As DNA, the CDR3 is TGTGCCACTCAGGGGGCAAATTCACCCCTCCACTTT.

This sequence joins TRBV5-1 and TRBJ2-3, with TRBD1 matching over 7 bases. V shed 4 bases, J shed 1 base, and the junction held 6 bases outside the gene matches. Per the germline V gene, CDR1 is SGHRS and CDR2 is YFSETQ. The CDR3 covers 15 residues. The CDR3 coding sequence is TGCGCCAGCAGCCCCGGACAGGCCCGCACAGATACGCAGTATTTT. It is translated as CASSPGQARTDTQYF.

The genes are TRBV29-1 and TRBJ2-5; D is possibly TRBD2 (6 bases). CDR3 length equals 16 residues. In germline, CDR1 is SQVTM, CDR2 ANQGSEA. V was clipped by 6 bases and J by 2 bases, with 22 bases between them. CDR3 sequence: CSVPRSRDSLQETQYF. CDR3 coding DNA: TGCAGCGTCCCCAGGTCTCGGGACTCACTTCAAGAGACCCAGTACTTC.

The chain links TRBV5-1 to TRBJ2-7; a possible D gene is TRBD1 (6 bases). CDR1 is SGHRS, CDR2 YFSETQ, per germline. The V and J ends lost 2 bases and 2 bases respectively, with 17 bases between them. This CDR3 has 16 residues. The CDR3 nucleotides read TGCGCCAGCAGCTTAGGGGGTGGGGTGTTTACCTACGAGCAGTACTTC. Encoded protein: CASSLGGGVFTYEQYF. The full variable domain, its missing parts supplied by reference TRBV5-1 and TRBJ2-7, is KAGVTQTPRYLIKTRGQQVTLSCSPISGHRSVSWYQQTPGQGLQFLFEYFSETQRNKGNFPGRFSGRQFSNSRSEMNVSTLELGDSALYLCASSLGGGVFTYEQYFGPGTRLTVT.

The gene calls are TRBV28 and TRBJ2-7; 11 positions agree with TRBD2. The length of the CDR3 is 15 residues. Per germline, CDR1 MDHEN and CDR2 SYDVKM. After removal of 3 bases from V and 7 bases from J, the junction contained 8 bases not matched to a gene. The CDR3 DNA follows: TGTGCCAGCAGTTTGGGGACTAGCGGAGCGGGAGAGCAGTACTTC. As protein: CASSLGTSGAGEQYF. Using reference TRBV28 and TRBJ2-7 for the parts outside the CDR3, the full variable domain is DVKVTQSSRYLVKRTGEKVFLECVQDMDHENMFWYRQDPGLGLRLIYFSYDVKMKEKGDIPEGYSVSREKKERFSLILESASTNQTSMYLCASSLGTSGAGEQYFGPGTRLTVT.

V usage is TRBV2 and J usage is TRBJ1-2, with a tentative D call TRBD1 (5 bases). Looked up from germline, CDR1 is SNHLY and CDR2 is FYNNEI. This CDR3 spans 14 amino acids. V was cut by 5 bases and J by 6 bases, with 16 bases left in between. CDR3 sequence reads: CASSNNQGSDGYTF. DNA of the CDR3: TGTGCCAGCAGTAATAACCAGGGATCAGATGGCTACACCTTC.

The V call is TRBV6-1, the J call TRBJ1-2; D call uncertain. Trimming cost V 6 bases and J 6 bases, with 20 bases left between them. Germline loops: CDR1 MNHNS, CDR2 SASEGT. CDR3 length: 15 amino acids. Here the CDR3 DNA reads TGTGCCAGCAGCGCCGTCTTCCAAGGGTCGGATGGCTACACCTTC. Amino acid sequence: CASSAVFQGSDGYTF.

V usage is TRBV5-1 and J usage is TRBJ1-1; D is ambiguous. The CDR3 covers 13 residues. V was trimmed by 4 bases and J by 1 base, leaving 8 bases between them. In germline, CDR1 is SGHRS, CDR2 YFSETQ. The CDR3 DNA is TGCGCCAGCAGCCTCAGATGGAACACTGAAGCTTTCTTT. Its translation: CASSLRWNTEAFF.

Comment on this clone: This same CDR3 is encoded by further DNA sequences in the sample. CDR3 bases: TGCGCCAGCAGCTTTGGTCTAGCGACAGATACGCAGTATTTT. Its protein is CASSFGLATDTQYF. The genes are TRBV5-1 and TRBJ2-3; the D gene is possibly TRBD2 (6 bases). The V end was cut by 2 bases, the J end by 3 bases, with 10 bases between. The CDR3 covers 14 residues. Germline CDR1 SGHRS, CDR2 YFSETQ.

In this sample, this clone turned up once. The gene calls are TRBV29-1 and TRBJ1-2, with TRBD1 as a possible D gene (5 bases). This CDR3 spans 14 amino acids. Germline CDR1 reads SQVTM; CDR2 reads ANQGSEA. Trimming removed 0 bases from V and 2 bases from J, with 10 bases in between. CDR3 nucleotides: TGCAGCGTTGAAGATTTGGGGGGGAACTATGGCTACACCTTC. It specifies CSVEDLGGNYGYTF.

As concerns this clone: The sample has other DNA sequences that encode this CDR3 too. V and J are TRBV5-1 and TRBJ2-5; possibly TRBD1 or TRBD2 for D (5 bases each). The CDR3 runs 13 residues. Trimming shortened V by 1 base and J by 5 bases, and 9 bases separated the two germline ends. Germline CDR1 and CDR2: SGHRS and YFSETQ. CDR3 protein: CASSLWGSETQYF. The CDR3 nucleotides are TGCGCCAGCAGCTTGTGGGGGTCGGAGACCCAGTACTTC. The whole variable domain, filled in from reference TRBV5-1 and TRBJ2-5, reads KAGVTQTPRYLIKTRGQQVTLSCSPISGHRSVSWYQQTPGQGLQFLFEYFSETQRNKGNFPGRFSGRQFSNSRSEMNVSTLELGDSALYLCASSLWGSETQYFGPGTRLLVL.

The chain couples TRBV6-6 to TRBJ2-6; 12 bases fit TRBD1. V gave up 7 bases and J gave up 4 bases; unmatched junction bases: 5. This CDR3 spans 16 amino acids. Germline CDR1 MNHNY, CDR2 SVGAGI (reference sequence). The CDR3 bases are TGTGCCAGCACCCCGGGACAGGGGGCCGGGGCCAACGTCCTGACTTTC. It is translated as CASTPGQGAGANVLTF.

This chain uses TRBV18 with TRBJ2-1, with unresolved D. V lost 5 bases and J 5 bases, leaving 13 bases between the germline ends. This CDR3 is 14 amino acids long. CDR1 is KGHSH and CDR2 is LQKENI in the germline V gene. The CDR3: CASSSPDGNNEQFF. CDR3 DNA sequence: TGTGCCAGCTCATCCCCCGACGGTAACAATGAGCAGTTCTTC.

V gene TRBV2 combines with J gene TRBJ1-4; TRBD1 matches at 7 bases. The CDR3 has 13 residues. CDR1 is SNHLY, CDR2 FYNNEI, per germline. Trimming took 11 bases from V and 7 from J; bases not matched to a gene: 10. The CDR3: CAAKGTAGEKLFF. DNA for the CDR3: TGTGCCGCCAAGGGGACAGCGGGTGAAAAACTGTTTTTT.

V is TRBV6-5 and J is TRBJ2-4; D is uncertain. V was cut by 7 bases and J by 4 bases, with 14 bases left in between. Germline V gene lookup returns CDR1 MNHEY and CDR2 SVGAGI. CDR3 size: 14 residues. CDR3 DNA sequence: TGTGCCAGCAAGAAGGCCGACGGTAAAAACATTCAGTACTTC. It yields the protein CASKKADGKNIQYF.

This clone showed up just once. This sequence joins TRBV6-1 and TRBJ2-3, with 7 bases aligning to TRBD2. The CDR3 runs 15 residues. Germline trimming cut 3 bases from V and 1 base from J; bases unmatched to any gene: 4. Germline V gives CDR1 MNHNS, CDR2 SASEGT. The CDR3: CASSEWSGGTDTQYF. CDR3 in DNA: TGTGCCAGCAGTGAGTGGAGCGGGGGCACAGATACGCAGTATTTT.

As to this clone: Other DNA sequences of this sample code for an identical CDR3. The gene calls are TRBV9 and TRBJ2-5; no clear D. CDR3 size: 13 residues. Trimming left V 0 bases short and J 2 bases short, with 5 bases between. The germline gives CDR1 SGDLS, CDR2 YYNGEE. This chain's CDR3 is CASSVDLQETQYF. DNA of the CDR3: TGTGCCAGCAGCGTAGATCTTCAAGAGACCCAGTACTTC.

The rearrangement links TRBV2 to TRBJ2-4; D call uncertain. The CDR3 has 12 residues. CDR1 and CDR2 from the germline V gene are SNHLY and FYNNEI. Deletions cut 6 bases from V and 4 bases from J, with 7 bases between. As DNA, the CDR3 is TGTGCCAGCAGGAAGGAGAAAAACATTCAGTACTTC. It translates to CASRKEKNIQYF.

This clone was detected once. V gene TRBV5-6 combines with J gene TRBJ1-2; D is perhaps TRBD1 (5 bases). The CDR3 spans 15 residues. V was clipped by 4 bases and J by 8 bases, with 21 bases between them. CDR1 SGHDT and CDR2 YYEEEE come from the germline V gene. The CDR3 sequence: CASSPGTTRGDGYTF. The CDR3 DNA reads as TGTGCCAGCAGCCCCGGGACGACACGGGGAGACGGCTACACCTTC.

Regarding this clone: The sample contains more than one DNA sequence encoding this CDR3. DNA of the CDR3: TGTGCCAGCAGGGGGGACTCCAACACCGGGGAGCTGTTTTTT. Translation: CASRGDSNTGELFF. The V call is TRBV2, the J call TRBJ2-2; D might be TRBD2 (6 bases). There are 14 residues in the CDR3. CDR1 and CDR2 (germline): SNHLY, FYNNEI. With 6 bases removed from V and 2 bases from J, the gap between germline ends came to 10 bases.